A single sample is the source of the 15 T cell receptor beta chains below, sequenced in a study of breast tumors, draining lymph nodes, adjacent tissues. Axillary draining lymph nodes of breast cancer patients supplied the node samples. Each CDR3 protein gets one entry after TCRdb re-called the multiplex PCR reads with MiXCR. The sample carries roughly 130,000 distinct CDR3 sequences, 30% to 35% recorded once. Sequences were obtained from axillary lymph node tissue. These receptors were collected from a female donor with breast cancer. Some clones in this sample may be carry-over from other donors' samples.

In this sample, this clonotype turned up many times. The gene calls are TRBV5-8 and TRBJ2-2; D gene uncertain. V lost 2 bases, J lost 2 bases, and 4 bases lay in between. The CDR3 is 13 amino acids. From germline, CDR1 is SGHTS and CDR2 YDEGEE. The CDR3 DNA is TGTGCCAGCAGCTTACACAACACCGGGGAGCTGTTTTTT. This codes for CASSLHNTGELFF.

This clonotype was observed many times. V usage is TRBV20-1 and J usage is TRBJ2-1; maybe TRBD1 (6 bases). The V end was cut by 2 bases, the J end by 2 bases, with 7 bases between. Germline V gene sequence: CDR1 DFQATT, CDR2 SNEGSKA (reference sequence). The CDR3 extends over 13 amino acids. CDR3 protein: CSARPGAYNEQFF. CDR3 nucleotides: TGCAGTGCTAGACCAGGGGCCTACAATGAGCAGTTCTTC.

This clonotype was counted many times. This chain links TRBV6-1 with TRBJ2-3, with a weak D call TRBD1 (5 bases). V was cut by 5 bases and J by 2 bases, with 14 bases left in between. The CDR3 extends over 15 amino acids. The germline CDR1 and CDR2 sequences are MNHNS and SASEGT. In DNA form, the CDR3 reads TGTGCCAGCAGTAAGAAACCAGGGTCCACAGATACGCAGTATTTT. This codes for CASSKKPGSTDTQYF.

This sequence joins TRBV4-3 and TRBJ2-1; D unresolved. From germline, CDR1 is LGHNA and CDR2 YSLEER. CDR3 length equals 13 residues. Trimming shortened V by 4 bases and J by 8 bases, and 12 bases separated the two germline ends. The CDR3 DNA is TGCGCCAGCAGCCCTACGGACGGAGATGAGCAGTTCTTC. It yields the protein CASSPTDGDEQFF.

Points on this clonotype: A read error may explain this, as a much larger clone is one base away. The CDR3 DNA reads TGTGCCAGCAGGGGTTGGATTAACTATGGCTACGCCTTC. Encoded protein: CASRGWINYGYAF. The chain has TRBV6-1 and TRBJ1-2; D remains unclear. CDR1 MNHNS and CDR2 SASEGT come from the germline V gene. This CDR3 is 13 amino acids long.

This clonotype appeared many times. This chain uses TRBV30 with TRBJ1-6; tentative D call: TRBD1 (5 bases). CDR1 and CDR2 from the germline V gene are GTSNPN and SVGIG (reference sequence). The V and J ends lost 3 bases and 10 bases respectively, with 10 bases between them. This CDR3 comprises 12 residues. CDR3 DNA: TGTGCCTGGAGCAGGGATCCATCACCCCTCCACTTT. The encoded protein is CAWSRDPSPLHF.

This clonotype is a singleton in its sample. This chain joins TRBV5-6 and TRBJ2-1; the match to TRBD2 covers 11 bases. Germline assignment: CDR1 SGHDT and CDR2 YYEEEE. The CDR3 extends over 16 amino acids. Losses at the gene ends were 1 base for V and 9 bases for J; bases not matched to a gene: 9. Here the CDR3 reads CASSLLTSGDYTEQFF. CDR3 DNA sequence: TGTGCCAGCAGCTTGTTGACTAGCGGGGATTATACTGAGCAGTTCTTC.

This chain connects TRBV10-3 to TRBJ2-7; 9 positions match TRBD1. Germline V gene lookup returns CDR1 ENHRY and CDR2 SYGVKD. The ends lost 4 bases at V and 2 bases at J; junction bases unmatched: 3. The length of the CDR3 is 14 residues. CDR3 nucleotides: TGTGCCATCAGTGGGGGGGACAGGGCCTACGAGCAGTACTTC. This translates into CAISGGDRAYEQYF.

There are many counts of this clonotype. The rearrangement joins TRBV19 to TRBJ1-4, with 7 bases matching TRBD1. Germline V lookup: CDR1 LNHDA, CDR2 SQIVND (reference sequence). CDR3 size: 13 residues. V trimming: 6 bases; J trimming: 6 bases; junction bases outside the gene matches: 4. CDR3 amino acids: CASSRQGDEKLFF. CDR3 DNA sequence: TGTGCCAGTAGCCGACAGGGTGATGAAAAACTGTTTTTT.

This clonotype was observed at least ten times. The chain joins TRBV19 to TRBJ2-3, with D perhaps TRBD2 (6 bases). This CDR3 comprises 16 residues. CDR1 and CDR2 from the germline V gene are LNHDA and SQIVND (reference sequence). Trimming removed 5 bases at V and 0 bases at J, with 15 bases between. The CDR3 loop reads CASSGGPSVSTDTQYF. In DNA, the CDR3 is TGTGCCAGTAGTGGCGGGCCTAGCGTGAGCACAGATACGCAGTATTTT.

The J gene is TRBJ2-7, the V gene TRBV19; D uncertain. This CDR3 is built from 12 residues. The ends were cut back, 4 bases at V and 9 bases at J, with 13 bases in the middle. CDR1 is LNHDA, CDR2 SQIVND, per germline (reference sequence). CDR3 bases: TGTGCCAGTAGTACTCCTACAGATACGCAGTACGTC. Translating it yields CASSTPTDTQYV.

Ten or more counts support this clonotype. The genes are TRBV2 and TRBJ2-1; D gene ambiguous. Per the germline V gene, CDR1 is SNHLY and CDR2 is FYNNEI. This CDR3 is built from 11 residues. Trimming took off 5 bases at V and 4 bases at J, with 3 bases between the two ends. CDR3 sequence (DNA): TGTGCCAGCAGTACTTACAATGAGCAGTTCTTC. Translated, it gives CASSTYNEQFF. Drawing the rest from reference TRBV2 and TRBJ2-1, the complete variable domain is EPEVTQTPSHQVTQMGQEVILRCVPISNHLYFYWYRQILGQKVEFLVSFYNNEISEKSEIFDDQFSVERPDGSNFTLKIRSTKLEDSAMYFCASSTYNEQFFGPGTRLTVL.

This clonotype has at least ten counts. This chain connects TRBV30 to TRBJ2-1, with D uncertain. Trimming cost V 2 bases and J 5 bases, with 7 bases left between them. The CDR3 length is 12 residues. Germline CDR1 GTSNPN, CDR2 SVGIG (reference sequence). The DNA of the CDR3 is TGTGCCTGGAGTCCAGTTAACAATGAGCAGTTCTTC. This translates into CAWSPVNNEQFF.

This clonotype was seen ten or more times. The V and J genes are TRBV6-5 and TRBJ1-3, with a tentative D call TRBD1 (6 bases). Germline V gene lookup returns CDR1 MNHEY and CDR2 SVGAGI. V was shortened by 5 bases and J by 4 bases, with 15 bases between the two germline ends. The CDR3 has 15 residues. CDR3: CASSHGPGVGNTIYF. CDR3 bases: TGTGCCAGCAGTCACGGGCCAGGGGTGGGAAACACCATATATTTT.

This clonotype has ten or more counts. The J gene is TRBJ2-1, the V gene TRBV5-5; possibly TRBD1 for D (5 bases). Trimming shortened V by 5 bases and J by 3 bases, and 15 bases separated the two germline ends. The V gene's germline CDR1 is SGHKS and CDR2 YYEKEE (reference sequence). The CDR3 sequence is 15 residues long. The CDR3 region is CASRASMGLYNEQFF. CDR3 DNA: TGTGCCAGCAGGGCTTCGATGGGGCTCTACAATGAGCAGTTCTTC.